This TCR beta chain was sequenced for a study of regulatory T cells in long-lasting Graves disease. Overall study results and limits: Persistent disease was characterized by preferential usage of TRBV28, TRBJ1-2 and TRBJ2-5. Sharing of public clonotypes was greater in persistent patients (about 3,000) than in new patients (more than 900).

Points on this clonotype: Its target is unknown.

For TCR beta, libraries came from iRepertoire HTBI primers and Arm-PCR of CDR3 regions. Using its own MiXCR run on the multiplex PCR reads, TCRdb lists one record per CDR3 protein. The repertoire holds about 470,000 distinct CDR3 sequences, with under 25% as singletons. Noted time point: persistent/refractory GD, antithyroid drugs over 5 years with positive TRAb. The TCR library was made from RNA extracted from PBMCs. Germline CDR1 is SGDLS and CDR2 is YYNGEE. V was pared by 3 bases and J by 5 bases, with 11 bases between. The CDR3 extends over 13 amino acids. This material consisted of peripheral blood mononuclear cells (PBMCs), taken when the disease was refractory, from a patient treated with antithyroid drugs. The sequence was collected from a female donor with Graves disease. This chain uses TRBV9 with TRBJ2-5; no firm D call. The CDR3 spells CASSAPPSETQYF. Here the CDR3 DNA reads TGTGCCAGCAGCGCCCCCCCATCCGAGACCCAGTACTTC.